This TCR beta chain originates from a study of blood T cell repertoires in COVID-19. Study information: PBMCs, B-cell-depleted T cells, or T cells provided the cDNA or gDNA that made up the material.

Study processing details: Reference gene primers were amplified, and this amplification served to estimate nucleated cell counts. Profiled with immunoSEQ multiplex PCR; TCRdb holds only in-frame clones, not every one. V, J and clone size are those of that table, while D and trimming were read from the DNA. Of about 140,000 clones in the sample, around 82% were seen once. CDR3 size: 13 residues. V lost 7 bases, J lost 3 bases, and 10 bases lay in between. Germline V gene lookup returns CDR1 LNHDA and CDR2 SQIVND (reference sequence). This clone was observed a few times. The sequence was obtained from a human donor in a cohort sampled during active COVID-19. Sequencing input: peripheral blood. The chain links TRBV19 to TRBJ1-5, with TRBD1 as a possible D gene (6 bases). CDR3: CASKRDTNQPQHF. CDR3 bases: TGTGCCAGTAAGAGGGACACCAATCAGCCCCAGCATTTT.